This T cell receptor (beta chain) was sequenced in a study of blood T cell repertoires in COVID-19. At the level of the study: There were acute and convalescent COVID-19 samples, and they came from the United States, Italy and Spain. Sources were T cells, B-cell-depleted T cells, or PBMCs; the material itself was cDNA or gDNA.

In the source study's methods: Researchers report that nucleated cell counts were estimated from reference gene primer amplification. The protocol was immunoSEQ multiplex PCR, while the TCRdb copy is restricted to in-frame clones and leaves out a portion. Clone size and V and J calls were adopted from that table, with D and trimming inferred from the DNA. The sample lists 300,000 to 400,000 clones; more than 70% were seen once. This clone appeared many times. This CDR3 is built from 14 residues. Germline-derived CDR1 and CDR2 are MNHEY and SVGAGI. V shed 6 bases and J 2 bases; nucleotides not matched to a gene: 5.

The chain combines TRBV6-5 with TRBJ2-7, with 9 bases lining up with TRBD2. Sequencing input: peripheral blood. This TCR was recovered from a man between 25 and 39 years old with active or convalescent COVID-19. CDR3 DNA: TGTGCCAGCAGGGCCCAGCGGGGGGCCTACGAGCAGTACTTC. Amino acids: CASRAQRGAYEQYF.